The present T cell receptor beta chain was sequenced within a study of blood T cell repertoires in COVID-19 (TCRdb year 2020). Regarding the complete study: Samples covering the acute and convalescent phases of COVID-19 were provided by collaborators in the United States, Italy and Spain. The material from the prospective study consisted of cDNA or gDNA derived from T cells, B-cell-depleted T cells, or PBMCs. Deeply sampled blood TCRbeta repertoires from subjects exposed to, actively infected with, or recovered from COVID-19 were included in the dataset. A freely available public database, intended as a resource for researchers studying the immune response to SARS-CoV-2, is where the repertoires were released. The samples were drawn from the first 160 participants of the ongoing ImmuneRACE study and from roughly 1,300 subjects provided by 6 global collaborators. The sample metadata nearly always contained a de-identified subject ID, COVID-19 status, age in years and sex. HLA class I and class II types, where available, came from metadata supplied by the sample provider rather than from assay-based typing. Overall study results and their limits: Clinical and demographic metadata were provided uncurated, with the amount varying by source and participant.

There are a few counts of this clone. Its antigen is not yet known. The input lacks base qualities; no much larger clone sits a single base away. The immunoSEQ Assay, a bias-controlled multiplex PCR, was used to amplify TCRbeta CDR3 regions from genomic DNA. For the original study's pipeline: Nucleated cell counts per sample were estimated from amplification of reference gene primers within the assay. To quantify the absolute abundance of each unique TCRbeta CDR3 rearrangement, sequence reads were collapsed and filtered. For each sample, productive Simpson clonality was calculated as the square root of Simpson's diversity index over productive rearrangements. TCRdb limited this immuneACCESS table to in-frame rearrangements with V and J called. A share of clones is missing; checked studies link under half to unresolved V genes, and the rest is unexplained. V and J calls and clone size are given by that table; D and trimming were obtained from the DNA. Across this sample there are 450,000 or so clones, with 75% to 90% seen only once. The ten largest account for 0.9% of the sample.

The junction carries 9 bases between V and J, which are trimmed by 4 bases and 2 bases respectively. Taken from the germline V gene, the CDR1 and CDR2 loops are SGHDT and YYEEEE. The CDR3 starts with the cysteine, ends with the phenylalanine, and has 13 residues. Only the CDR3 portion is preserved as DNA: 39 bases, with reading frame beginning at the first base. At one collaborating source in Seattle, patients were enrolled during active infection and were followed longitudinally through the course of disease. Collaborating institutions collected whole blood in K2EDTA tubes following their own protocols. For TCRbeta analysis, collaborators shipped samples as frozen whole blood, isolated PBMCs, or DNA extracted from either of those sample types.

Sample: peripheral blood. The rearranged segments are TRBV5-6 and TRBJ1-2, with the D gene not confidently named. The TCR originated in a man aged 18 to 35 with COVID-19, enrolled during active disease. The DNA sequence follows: TGTGCCAGCAGCCACCGGAGAAACTATGGCTACACCTTC. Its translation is CASSHRRNYGYTF.